Below are 27 T cell receptor beta chains sequenced from a single sample in a study of long-term antiretroviral therapy in people with HIV (dated by TCRdb to 2022 to 2024). The immunoSEQ hsTCRB v3.0 assay was used at survey level resolution to sequence the TRB variable region. TCRdb holds this immuneACCESS table with in-frame rearrangements only. Some clones are missing; in checked studies, unresolved V genes explain under half, and the rest has no known cause. In this sample the table shows approximately 2,000 clones, around nine tenths of which occur a single time. The leading ten clones occupy approximately 3.5% of the sample. This sample comprised unsorted PBMCs, obtained 0.7 years after starting antiretroviral therapy. The receptors come from a woman aged 50 to 60 with HIV.

CDR3 loop: CASSVRDRDSPLHF. CDR3 nucleotides: TGTGCCAGCAGTGTGCGGGACAGGGATTCACCCCTCCACTTT. V is TRBV2 and J is TRBJ1-6, with 9 positions matching TRBD1. The germline gives CDR1 SNHLY, CDR2 FYNNEI. V lost 4 bases, J lost 8 bases, and 3 bases stayed unmatched. The CDR3 has 14 amino acids.

The V and J genes are TRBV6-5 and TRBJ1-5, with 9 positions matching TRBD1. The CDR3 has 14 residues. Germline CDR1 and CDR2: MNHEY and SVGAGI. The V gene end was trimmed by 4 bases and the J gene end by 5 bases; junction bases not matched to a gene: 3. CDR3 DNA sequence: TGTGCCAGCAGTTTCGGACAGGGGCATCAGCCCCAGCATTTT. Translated, it gives CASSFGQGHQPQHF.

The sample holds one count of this clone. V and J are TRBV7-2 and TRBJ1-6; no clear D gene. The V end lost 4 bases, the J end lost 6 bases, and 10 bases lay between the germline ends. Germline V CDR1 and CDR2: SGHTA, FQGNSA. The CDR3 spans 14 residues. The CDR3 DNA sequence: TGTGCCAGCAGCTCCCTAGGGCCTAATTCACCCCTCCACTTT. It specifies CASSSLGPNSPLHF.

The rearrangement joins TRBV7-2 to TRBJ2-7, with TRBD2 identical over 8 bases. J was trimmed by 6 bases and V by 0 bases; bases with no gene match: 7. This CDR3 is built from 15 residues. Germline CDR1 SGHTA, CDR2 FQGNSA. Here the CDR3 DNA reads TGTGCCAGCAGCTTAGCGAGCGGGGGAGCGGGCGAGCAGTACTTC. Translation gives CASSLASGGAGEQYF.

The chain uses TRBV6-5 and TRBJ2-1; D is unresolved. CDR3 size: 14 residues. V lost 0 bases to trimming and J lost 3 bases, with 6 bases between them. Germline loops: CDR1 MNHEY, CDR2 SVGAGI. This CDR3 is CASSYSTGYNEQFF. The DNA of the CDR3 is TGTGCCAGCAGTTACTCGACGGGCTACAATGAGCAGTTCTTC.

The chain links TRBV5-4 to TRBJ1-4; 10 nucleotides match TRBD1. Germline CDR1 is SGHNT and CDR2 is YYREEE (reference sequence). This CDR3 has 18 amino acids. After removal of 3 bases from V and 0 bases from J, the junction contained 8 bases not matched to a gene. CDR3 protein: CASSWGQGILATNEKLFF. DNA for the CDR3: TGTGCCAGCAGCTGGGGACAGGGGATATTAGCAACTAATGAAAAACTGTTTTTT.

The chain joins TRBV4-3 to TRBJ2-2; D unclear. The CDR3 spans 14 residues. Germline CDR1 is LGHNA and CDR2 is YSLEER. V was pared by 1 base and J by 5 bases, with 8 bases between. CDR3: CASSQVTPTGELFF. For the CDR3, the DNA is TGCGCCAGCAGCCAAGTTACGCCAACCGGGGAGCTGTTTTTT.

The rearrangement joins TRBV5-1 to TRBJ1-1; tentatively, D is TRBD1 (6 bases). This CDR3 region has 15 residues. V was cut by 4 bases and J by 0 bases, with 13 bases left in between. Germline-derived CDR1 and CDR2 are SGHRS and YFSETQ. CDR3 amino acids: CASSVRGEMNTEAFF. CDR3 nucleotides: TGCGCCAGCAGCGTAAGGGGGGAGATGAACACTGAAGCTTTCTTT.

The chain carries TRBV4-3 and TRBJ1-4, with D possibly matching TRBD1 (6 bases). The V gene's germline CDR1 is LGHNA and CDR2 YSLEER. V gave up 6 bases and J gave up 0 bases, with 14 bases separating them. This CDR3 region has 16 residues. CDR3: CASSTRGSATNEKLFF. The CDR3 coding sequence is TGCGCCAGCAGTACCAGGGGCTCGGCAACTAATGAAAAACTGTTTTTT.

This sequence joins TRBV12-5 and TRBJ2-1; 8 nucleotides match TRBD2. The CDR3 is 15 residues long. CDR1 and CDR2 (germline): LGHNT, FRNRAP. After removal of 3 bases from V and 8 bases from J, the junction contained 9 bases not matched to a gene. The CDR3 DNA follows: TGTGCTAGTGGTTTCGCCGGGAGGGGCGGCGATGAGCAGTTCTTC. Protein: CASGFAGRGGDEQFF.

The gene calls are TRBV7-2 and TRBJ2-5; 7 positions agree with TRBD2. This CDR3 contains 13 residues. The V gene's germline CDR1 is SGHTA and CDR2 FQGNSA. V lost 6 bases to trimming and J lost 2 bases; unmatched junction nucleotides: 3. The CDR3 DNA reads TGTGCCAGCAGTCCTAGCGGTCAAGAGACCCAGTACTTC. Its translation is CASSPSGQETQYF.

The chain employs TRBV19 and TRBJ1-1, with 7 positions matching TRBD1. The ends lost 0 bases at V and 2 bases at J; junction bases unmatched: 3. The CDR3 is 15 residues long. CDR1 LNHDA and CDR2 SQIVND come from the germline V gene (reference sequence). CDR3 sequence: CASSIEGQINTEAFF. The CDR3, as DNA: TGTGCCAGTAGTATAGAGGGACAGATAAACACTGAAGCTTTCTTT. The full variable domain, its missing parts supplied by reference TRBV19 and TRBJ1-1, is DGGITQSPKYLFRKEGQNVTLSCEQNLNHDAMYWYRQDPGQGLRLIYYSQIVNDFQKGDIAEGYSVSREKKESFPLTVTSAQKNPTAFYLCASSIEGQINTEAFFGQGTRLTVV.

The gene calls are TRBV4-2 and TRBJ1-1; no clear D. CDR3 length equals 14 residues. The V gene lost 4 bases and the J gene lost 1 base, with 10 bases spanning the gap. In germline, CDR1 is LGHNA, CDR2 YNFKEQ. CDR3 sequence reads: CASSPSAGNTEAFF. The CDR3 nucleotides read TGTGCCAGCAGCCCATCGGCCGGGAACACTGAAGCTTTCTTT.

The chain carries TRBV7-3 and TRBJ2-6; D is ambiguous. Trimming removed 5 bases from V and 5 bases from J, with 19 bases in between. This CDR3 region has 17 residues. Looked up from germline, CDR1 is SGHTA and CDR2 is FQGTGA. The CDR3 DNA sequence: TGTGCCAGCAGCCTAGAACGCTTACAAAGTCGGGCCAACGTCCTGACTTTC. Its protein is CASSLERLQSRANVLTF.

The rearrangement uses TRBV2 and TRBJ2-7; either TRBD1 or TRBD2 may supply D (5 bases each). With 3 bases removed from V and 2 bases from J, the gap between germline ends came to 11 bases. This CDR3 is built from 14 residues. Germline V lookup: CDR1 SNHLY, CDR2 FYNNEI. CDR3 protein: CASSERGRTYEQYF. CDR3 sequence (DNA): TGTGCCAGCAGTGAGAGGGGTCGTACCTACGAGCAGTACTTC.

This chain uses TRBV18 with TRBJ2-7, with D hard to call. The V end was cut by 1 base, the J end by 5 bases, with 9 bases between. Germline V gives CDR1 KGHSH, CDR2 LQKENI. The CDR3 spans 13 residues. The CDR3 DNA reads TGTGCCAGCTCACCACAGGGTGGGCACGAGCAGTACTTC. Its translation: CASSPQGGHEQYF.

This rearrangement joins TRBV7-9 to TRBJ2-7; tentative D call: TRBD1 (6 bases). Per germline, CDR1 SEHNR and CDR2 FQNEAQ (reference sequence). Trimming removed 8 bases at V and 3 bases at J, with 23 bases between. This CDR3 has 16 residues. CDR3 DNA sequence: TGTGCCAGCGCCAACCCCAGGGGCGGCATTGACTACGAGCAGTACTTC. Amino acids: CASANPRGGIDYEQYF.

This sequence joins TRBV19 and TRBJ2-1; TRBD2 matches 11 bases. Germline lookup yields CDR1 LNHDA and CDR2 SQIVND (reference sequence). The trim removed 3 bases at V and 4 bases at J, leaving 5 bases unmatched. The CDR3 has 16 amino acids. The CDR3 region is CASSISGGARYNEQFF. For the CDR3, the DNA is TGTGCCAGTAGTATTAGCGGGGGGGCCCGGTACAATGAGCAGTTCTTC.

The chain carries TRBV5-6 and TRBJ1-6, with TRBD1 matching over 10 bases. The CDR3 is 15 amino acids. The germline V gene encodes CDR1 SGHDT and CDR2 YYEEEE. The J segment lost 5 bases and the V segment lost 4 bases, leaving 3 bases of the junction unmatched. CDR3 nucleotides: TGTGCCAGCAGCCCGGGACAGGGGCATAATTCACCCCTCCACTTT. Translation: CASSPGQGHNSPLHF.

The V gene is TRBV6-6, the J gene TRBJ1-1; D gene uncertain. V lost 11 bases and J 1 base, leaving 14 bases between the germline ends. This CDR3 has 13 amino acids. Germline V gene lookup returns CDR1 MNHNY and CDR2 SVGAGI (reference sequence). The CDR3 DNA is TGTGCCGGCTCTCTGAGCAGGAACACTGAAGCTTTCTTT. Amino acid sequence: CAGSLSRNTEAFF.

J is TRBJ1-5 and V is TRBV29-1, with 10 bases identical to TRBD1. The V and J ends lost 6 bases and 4 bases, in that order; junction bases with no gene match: 3. The V gene's germline CDR1 is SQVTM and CDR2 ANQGSEA. The CDR3 loop spans 13 amino acids. CDR3 DNA sequence: TGCAGCGTCGGACAGGGGGGAAATCAGCCCCAGCATTTT. It yields the protein CSVGQGGNQPQHF.

V gene TRBV29-1 combines with J gene TRBJ2-1; 9 positions agree with TRBD1. The CDR3 sequence is 15 residues long. Trimming cost V 3 bases and J 7 bases; bases outside gene matches: 10. Germline assignment: CDR1 SQVTM and CDR2 ANQGSEA. Written as DNA, the CDR3 is TGCAGCGTTGACTCCGGGACAGGGTTGATGAATGAGCAGTTCTTC. It specifies CSVDSGTGLMNEQFF.

The J gene is TRBJ2-1, the V gene TRBV27; 11 bases line up with TRBD2. Germline V lookup: CDR1 MNHEY, CDR2 SMNVEV (reference sequence). This CDR3 is built from 16 residues. V lost 1 base and J lost 7; bases outside the gene matches: 6. The CDR3 spells CASSLLETSGVNEQFF. The CDR3 coding sequence is TGTGCCAGCAGTTTATTGGAGACTAGCGGGGTTAATGAGCAGTTCTTC.

The rearrangement joins TRBV1 to TRBJ2-1; the table's D call, TRBD2, was not checked against the DNA. TRBV1 is a pseudogene segment. There are 18 residues in the CDR3. The CDR3 coding sequence is TGCACCAGCAGCCAAAAAAGACGCGCCGGGGGGCCATACAATGAGCAGTTCTTC. Translated: CTSSQKRRAGGPYNEQFF.

The CDR3 loop is CARMVGKTYGYTF. CDR3 nucleotides: TGTGCCAGAATGGTAGGAAAGACCTATGGCTACACCTTC. V usage is TRBV7-5 and J usage is TRBJ1-2. TRBV7-5 is noted as a pseudogene. CDR3 length: 13 amino acids.

V is TRBV29-1 and J is TRBJ1-1, with TRBD1 matching 8 bases. Germline V gives CDR1 SQVTM, CDR2 ANQGSEA. This CDR3 region has 12 residues. V shed 5 bases and J 3 bases; nucleotides not matched to a gene: 2. CDR3 DNA sequence: TGCAGCGTTCCAGGGGGCCACACTGAAGCTTTCTTT. Residues: CSVPGGHTEAFF.

The CDR3 DNA sequence: TGTGCCAGCAGCTTGGAACAGGGGGCTTCCTACAATGAGCAGTTCTTC. Encoded protein: CASSLEQGASYNEQFF. The V call is TRBV5-6, the J call TRBJ2-1; 9 nucleotides align to TRBD1. In germline, CDR1 is SGHDT, CDR2 YYEEEE. V gave up 0 bases and J gave up 1 base; unmatched junction bases: 2. This CDR3 spans 16 amino acids.